This is a list of T cell receptor beta chains from one sample in a study of post-analysis software for immune sequencing data. TCRdb passed the PCR reads through MiXCR, listing each CDR3 protein once. The table shows almost 700,000 distinct CDR3 sequences, with over 45% occurring only once. Material: blood. The receptors shown here come from a girl aged 2-10 years with multiple sclerosis. The CDR3 runs from the conserved cysteine through the conserved F or W. The order of the fields is J gene, clone size, V gene, D gene, CDR3 DNA, CDR3 protein. D genes are given only for firm matches. Expanded clones get a size class; other rows say once, few or many, or leave the size out.

TRBJ2-3 | - | TRBV7-2 | - | TGTGCCAGCAGCTTCGTTTGGGACCCTACTCTCACAGATACGCAGTATTTT | CASSFVWDPTLTDTQYF
TRBJ1-2 | few | TRBV12-3/TRBV12-4 | TRBD1 | TGTGCCAGCAGTCCGACAGGGGGCAAGTCGGGCTACACCTTC | CASSPTGGKSGYTF
TRBJ2-1 | - | TRBV29-1 | - | TGCAGCGTTGGCAGGGTGCAGGTTAATGAGCAGTTCTTC | CSVGRVQVNEQFF
TRBJ1-2 | - | TRBV29-1 | TRBD1 | TGCAGCGTGGATCGGACAGGGAGGAACTATGGCTACACCTTC | CSVDRTGRNYGYTF
TRBJ2-5 | - | TRBV13 | - | TGTGCCAGCAGCCTCCGCCTCTATGGCGGGGGCCGGGAGCAGTACTTC | CASSLRLYGGGREQYF
TRBJ2-3 | - | TRBV7-2 | - | TGTGCCAGCAGCGCCCGACTCGGCACAGATACGCAGTATTTT | CASSARLGTDTQYF
TRBJ2-7 | - | TRBV12-3/TRBV12-4 | - | TGTGCCAGCAGACGCCCTGGGACCAGCGAGCAGTACTTC | CASRRPGTSEQYF
TRBJ1-1 | - | TRBV4-1 | - | TGCGCCAGCAGCCAAGATCAGGCCGGGGGAAAATCTGAAGCTTTCTTT | CASSQDQAGGKSEAFF
TRBJ1-2 | - | TRBV20-1 | TRBD1 | TGCAGTGCTATCTCCCCAGGGGGATCTAACTATGGCTACACCTTC | CSAISPGGSNYGYTF
TRBJ1-5 | once | TRBV30 | TRBD1 | TGTGCCTGGAGTGCCTGGACAGGGAATCAGCCCCAGCATTTT | CAWSAWTGNQPQHF
TRBJ2-1 | - | TRBV20-1 | TRBD2 | TGCAGTGCTAGAGATACGAGCGGGAGGGCTAATGAGCAGTTCTTC | CSARDTSGRANEQFF
TRBJ2-1 | - | TRBV7-6 | - | TGTGCCAGCAGCCCCCGGAGAGGCAATGAGCAGTTCTTC | CASSPRRGNEQFF
TRBJ2-1 | few | TRBV4-1 | - | TGCGCCAGCAGCCACTTATTCAAGTGGAATGAGCAGTTCTTC | CASSHLFKWNEQFF
TRBJ2-1 | - | TRBV7-3 | TRBD2 | TGTGCCAGCAGCTTAACTCCGGGAGGGAGTGAGCAGTTCTTC | CASSLTPGGSEQFF
TRBJ2-3 | - | TRBV5-5 | - | TGTGCCAGCAGCTTGGAACCGCGGACGCAGTATTTT | CASSLEPRTQYF
TRBJ2-1 | - | TRBV10-3 | TRBD2 | TGTGCCATCACGCGTGGACTAGCGGGAGAGTATGCTGAGCAGTTCTTC | CAITRGLAGEYAEQFF
TRBJ2-1 | - | TRBV9 | - | TGTGCCAGCAGCCCAAGGGGGGCCCCATACAATGAGCAGTTCTTC | CASSPRGAPYNEQFF
TRBJ2-5 | - | TRBV11-2 | - | TGTGCCAGCAGCTCCCCCGGGACAAAAGAGACCCAGTACTTC | CASSSPGTKETQYF
TRBJ2-7 | - | TRBV20-1 | - | TGCAGTGCTAGGAGGCCTCTGGGCGGTAGCTACGAGCAGTACTTC | CSARRPLGGSYEQYF
TRBJ2-7 | - | TRBV10-3 | TRBD1 | TGTGCCATCAGTGAAGGGACAGACTCAACCTACGAGCAGTACTTC | CAISEGTDSTYEQYF
TRBJ2-1 | - | TRBV29-1 | TRBD1 | TGCAGCGTTGAAGGTTACAGGGGGCGCGGGTACGATGAGCAGTTCTTC | CSVEGYRGRGYDEQFF
TRBJ2-4 | - | TRBV11-2 | TRBD2 | TGTGCCAGCAGCTTATGGTCCGCTAGCGGGAGGGCATTGGAAAACATTCAGTACTTC | CASSLWSASGRALENIQYF
TRBJ1-1 | - | TRBV7-6 | TRBD1 | TGTGCCAGCAGCGAGGACAGGGGTGAGAAGACTGAAGCTTTCTTT | CASSEDRGEKTEAFF
TRBJ2-5 | few | TRBV7-2 | TRBD2 | TGTGCCAGCAGCCGACCGCGGGGGCAAGAGACCCAGTACTTC | CASSRPRGQETQYF
TRBJ2-7 | few | TRBV18 | - | TGTGCCAGCTCACCGGGGCGGGCCTCCGAGCAGTACTTC | CASSPGRASEQYF
TRBJ2-5 | - | TRBV5-5 | TRBD1 | TGTGCCAGCAGGCCCGGGACAGGGGAGACCCAGTACTTC | CASRPGTGETQYF
TRBJ2-1 | few | TRBV20-1 | - | TGCAGTGCTAGAGATGAGGTGGAGGGAAATGAGCAGTTCTTC | CSARDEVEGNEQFF
TRBJ2-1 | few | TRBV6-6 | TRBD2 | TGTGCCAGCAGTTCCAGCGGGAGGTACAATGAGCAGTTCTTC | CASSSSGRYNEQFF
TRBJ2-7 | - | TRBV10-3 | - | TGTGCCACCAGTGTCATGAAGAGCTACGAGCAGTACTTC | CATSVMKSYEQYF
TRBJ1-1 | few | TRBV6-5 | - | TGTGCCAGCAGTTACAGAGTAGGGGAGGTCACTGAAGCTTTCTTT | CASSYRVGEVTEAFF
TRBJ2-7 | - | TRBV29-1 | - | TGCAGCGTTGAGCAGGGCGACGAGCAGTACTTC | CSVEQGDEQYF
TRBJ1-1 | few | TRBV20-1 | TRBD1 | TGCAGTGCAGGGACAGACAATCCTCAAGCTTTCTTT | CSAGTDNPQAFF
TRBJ2-1 | - | TRBV5-1 | - | TGCGCCAGCAGCTTTAGAATAGACGGGAGCTACAATGAGCAGTTCTTC | CASSFRIDGSYNEQFF
TRBJ2-5 | - | TRBV12-3/TRBV12-4 | TRBD1 | TGTGCCAGCAGTCCGTACAGGGGGCAAGAGACCCAGTACTTC | CASSPYRGQETQYF
TRBJ2-3 | - | TRBV12-3/TRBV12-4 | TRBD2 | TGTGCCAGCAGTTTACCTCCGGGACTAGCGGGGTCAGATACGCAGTATTTT | CASSLPPGLAGSDTQYF
TRBJ2-3 | once | TRBV7-2 | TRBD2 | TGTGCCAGCAGCTCACCTAAGACTAGCGGGGCAGATACGCAGTATTTT | CASSSPKTSGADTQYF
TRBJ1-1 | few | TRBV5-1 | - | TGCGCCAGCAGCTTGGAACGGATCACTGAAGCTTTCTTT | CASSLERITEAFF
TRBJ1-1 | - | TRBV12-3/TRBV12-4 | TRBD1 | TGTGCCAGCACCCCAGGGGGCGGGGGCACTGAAGCTTTCTTT | CASTPGGGGTEAFF
TRBJ2-7 | - | TRBV14 | - | TGTGCCAGCAGCCAAGCGATAGGACAGATCTACGAGCAGTACTTC | CASSQAIGQIYEQYF
TRBJ2-3 | - | TRBV20-1 | - | TGCAGTGCTCCGCGAGGGCCTAGCACAGATACGCAGTATTTT | CSAPRGPSTDTQYF
TRBJ2-5 | few | TRBV10-3 | - | TGTGCCATCAGTGAAGGGGGGGGGCAAGAGACCCAGTACTTC | CAISEGGGQETQYF
TRBJ1-2 | few | TRBV4-3 | - | TGCGCCGGCAGCCAAGATTCCGGGTCTGGGGCCTACTATGGCTACACCTTC | CAGSQDSGSGAYYGYTF
TRBJ2-1 | - | TRBV20-1 | - | TGCAGTGCTAGAGTAAGGGGCGTCAATGAGCAGTTCTTC | CSARVRGVNEQFF
TRBJ1-5 | few | TRBV29-1 | TRBD1 | TGCAGCGTTGGGACAGGGTCCAGAGATCAGCCCCAGCATTTT | CSVGTGSRDQPQHF
TRBJ2-3 | - | TRBV7-2 | TRBD1 | TGTGCCAGCAGGGCCCGACAGGGAACAGATACGCAGTATTTT | CASRARQGTDTQYF
TRBJ1-2 | - | TRBV5-1 | - | TGCGCCAGCAGCTCCGATAATGGCTACACCTTC | CASSSDNGYTF
TRBJ1-1 | - | TRBV29-1 | - | TGCAGCGTTGACGTTGGGGCGAAGACTGAAGCTTTCTTT | CSVDVGAKTEAFF
TRBJ2-4 | - | TRBV9 | - | TGTGCCAGCAGCGTAGAAGGGGGAACCAAAAACATTCAGTACTTC | CASSVEGGTKNIQYF
TRBJ2-3 | - | TRBV20-1 | - | TGCAGTGCTAGAGACCCCACATCGTATACGCAGTATTTT | CSARDPTSYTQYF
TRBJ1-4 | - | TRBV28 | - | TGTGCCAGCAGTACTATGGACCGGCCACTGTTTTTT | CASSTMDRPLFF
TRBJ1-2 | - | TRBV7-9 | - | TGTGCCAGCAGCTTAGATGGTGCTTCAGCCTATGGCTACACCTTC | CASSLDGASAYGYTF
TRBJ2-4 | - | TRBV7-8 | - | TGTGCCAGCAGTTTCACTTGCAGGGAAACCAAAAACATTCAGTACTTC | CASSFTCRETKNIQYF